These T cell receptor beta chains were read from a single sample in a study of T-cell memory formation after mild COVID-19. TCRdb passed the 5' RACE reads through MiXCR, listing each CDR3 protein once. The data contain a few hundred thousand distinct CDR3 sequences, under 15% of them seen just once; the ten biggest clones take up about 22%. Sequenced sample: PBMCs or a T cell subset sorted from them (not recorded which). These receptors came from a young man who had mild COVID-19 (a few samples of this study predate the infection). Cell type and time point are not known. CDR3s include the opening cysteine and the closing phenylalanine or tryptophan. Fields, in order: V gene, CDR3 protein.

V gene: TRBV11-2; CDR3 protein: CASSPQGAANTEAFF
V gene: TRBV28; CDR3 protein: CASRLPGLAAQETQYF
V gene: TRBV6-4; CDR3 protein: CASSGVSGVYTF
V gene: TRBV6-2/TRBV6-3; CDR3 protein: CASKSTGYETQYF
V gene: TRBV6-5; CDR3 protein: CASSSLSGGARETQYF
V gene: TRBV10-3; CDR3 protein: CAISASSGTGTGTKPYEQFF
V gene: TRBV7-9; CDR3 protein: CASSLPGGVSYEQYF
V gene: TRBV4-1; CDR3 protein: CASSQDYWTGDNSPLHF
V gene: TRBV18; CDR3 protein: CASSPNPASINTEAFF
V gene: TRBV2; CDR3 protein: CASSLLGPLYEQYF
V gene: TRBV7-9; CDR3 protein: CASSLPGRASYNEQFF
V gene: TRBV7-8; CDR3 protein: CASSPGQGSPLHF
V gene: TRBV7-3; CDR3 protein: CASSPSATGELFF
V gene: TRBV7-9; CDR3 protein: CASSLGPDSQETQYF
V gene: TRBV6-1; CDR3 protein: CASSEVKVVTDTQYF
V gene: TRBV7-3; CDR3 protein: CASSLNGKPDTQYF
V gene: TRBV10-3; CDR3 protein: CAISDSGTNTEAFF
V gene: TRBV5-6; CDR3 protein: CASSPMASDTQYF
V gene: TRBV5-6; CDR3 protein: CASSWVGTGQEDEQFF
V gene: TRBV4-2; CDR3 protein: CASSQESSGGWETQYF
V gene: TRBV4-3; CDR3 protein: CASSQGVGNAYNEQFF
V gene: TRBV27; CDR3 protein: CASSSNASPDTQYF
V gene: TRBV9; CDR3 protein: CASSVATPGAGLGTQYF
V gene: TRBV5-1; CDR3 protein: CASSVTSGGNEQFF
V gene: TRBV6-5; CDR3 protein: CASRGFTGELFF
V gene: TRBV6-6; CDR3 protein: CASSYPGQGADQPQHF
V gene: TRBV6-4; CDR3 protein: CASSDSASGSTDTQYF
V gene: TRBV3-1; CDR3 protein: CASNQGLDTEAFF
V gene: TRBV13; CDR3 protein: CASSQPGTYEQYF
V gene: TRBV12-3/TRBV12-4; CDR3 protein: CASTRPGQGENEAFF
V gene: TRBV5-1; CDR3 protein: CASSSEGLGSEQYF
V gene: TRBV5-1; CDR3 protein: CASSGTGASYEQYF
V gene: TRBV5-4; CDR3 protein: CASSPGLANEKLFF
V gene: TRBV14; CDR3 protein: CASSQGGFQGAFEQYF
V gene: TRBV18; CDR3 protein: CASSTLTSGDYEQYF
V gene: TRBV7-9; CDR3 protein: CASSLAEQPQHF
V gene: TRBV3-1; CDR3 protein: CASSQTRGRRQPQHF
V gene: TRBV19; CDR3 protein: CASSLGVSQPQHF
V gene: TRBV28; CDR3 protein: CASNSPGDGTQYF
V gene: TRBV7-2; CDR3 protein: CASSSGPQTRPDQPQHF
V gene: TRBV7-9; CDR3 protein: CASSLSGGMPEAFF
V gene: TRBV7-9; CDR3 protein: CASGDTTDTQYF
V gene: TRBV4-2; CDR3 protein: CASSQAALAESEKLFF
V gene: TRBV6-1; CDR3 protein: CASSESMGYTF
V gene: TRBV29-1; CDR3 protein: CSVVEGAMGDTQYF
V gene: TRBV6-5; CDR3 protein: CASRATGGTEAFF
V gene: TRBV18; CDR3 protein: CASSPPLRDTGELFF